The 27 T cell receptor beta chains below all came from one sample that was sequenced in a study of tumor and adjacent non-tumor tissue in lung cancer. RNA was extracted from bulk tissue without any cell sorting. Three rounds of nested PCR, following a modified ARM-PCR protocol, produced the TCRbeta library. MiXCR, run by TCRdb on the multiplex PCR reads, gives a single entry per CDR3 protein. The sample has about 200,000 distinct CDR3 sequences, over 55% seen once. Sequenced: lung tumor tissue. The receptors were gathered from a man between 60 and 70 years old with non-small cell lung cancer.

Note on this clonotype: No conserved phenylalanine or tryptophan ends this CDR3, so it is likely a read error. The J gene is TRBJ2-7, the V gene TRBV11-3, with D possibly being TRBD1 (5 bases). Germline CDR1 and CDR2: SGHNT and YENEEA. This CDR3 spans 13 amino acids. The CDR3 DNA reads as TGTACCAGCAGCTTAGACAGCTCATACGAGCAGTACTCC. The encoded protein is CTSSLDSSYEQYS.

This chain connects TRBV4-3 to TRBJ2-2; 8 bases are shared with TRBD2. From germline, CDR1 is LGHNA and CDR2 YSLEER. The CDR3 is 17 residues long. The V and J ends lost 2 bases and 7 bases, in that order; junction bases with no gene match: 12. The CDR3 bases are TGCGCCAGCAGCCAAACCCCGGGACTAGGGGGAGTCGGGGAGCTGTTTTTT. Translated, it gives CASSQTPGLGGVGELFF.

As to this clonotype: Its ends do not fully match the called genes, so a read error is possible. The rearrangement links TRBV11-1 to TRBJ2-1; TRBD2 aligns across 11 bases. The CDR3 contains 17 residues. Germline assignment: CDR1 SGHAT and CDR2 FQDESV (reference sequence). CDR3 nucleotides: TGTGCCAGCAGCCTATCTCGGCTAGCGGGAGGCACCAATGATCAGTTCTTC. It is translated as CASSLSRLAGGTNDQFF.

Notes on this clonotype: An end of the junction does not agree with germline; a read error may underlie this. The chain employs TRBV11-1 and TRBJ2-1; 11 bases match TRBD2. The CDR3 runs to 17 residues. The germline V gene has CDR1 SGHAT and CDR2 FQDESV (reference sequence). The CDR3 coding sequence is TGTGCCAGCAGCATATCTCGGCTAGCGGGAGGCTACAATAAGCAGTTCTTC. Protein sequence: CASSISRLAGGYNKQFF. Together with reference TRBV11-1 and TRBJ2-1, the CDR3 gives the full variable domain: EAEVAQSPRYKITEKSQAVAFWCDPISGHATLYWYRQILGQGPELLVQFQDESVVDDSQLPKDRFSAERLKGVDSTLKIQPAELGDSAMYLCASSISRLAGGYNKQFFGPGTRLTVL.

Regarding this clonotype: One junction end does not reproduce the germline sequence, and a read error may be involved. The V and J genes are TRBV7-9 and TRBJ1-2, with D unresolved. Germline CDR1 and CDR2: SEHNR and FQNEAQ (reference sequence). The CDR3 has 14 amino acids. The CDR3 DNA reads as TGTGCCAGCAGTTTAGTTAACGGAAACTATGGCTACATCTTC. Translation: CASSLVNGNYGYIF.

Notes on this clonotype: An end of the junction does not agree with germline; a read error may underlie this. The rearrangement joins TRBV12-3 or TRBV12-4 to TRBJ1-5; no clear D. The CDR3 length is 14 residues. The CDR3 spells CVSSLRNGNQPQHF. The CDR3 DNA follows: TGTGTCAGCAGTCTCAGAAACGGCAATCAGCCCCAGCATTTT.

Comment on this clonotype: A much larger clone is a single base away; this may be a read error. This sequence joins TRBV20-1 and TRBJ2-5, with D unresolved. The CDR3 totals 14 residues. Per the germline V gene, CDR1 is DFQATT and CDR2 is SNEGSKA (reference sequence). The CDR3 is CRARPLRKERAQYF. The DNA for the CDR3 is TGCAGAGCTAGGCCCCTGAGGAAGGAAAGGGCCCAGTACTTC.

As regards this clonotype: The conserved phenylalanine or tryptophan normally closing the CDR3 is absent here, so this likely arose from a read error. The CDR3 DNA follows: TGTGCCAGCACCCCCCGGGGAACTAGCGGGGCCTGGTATGAGCAGTTCCTC. This encodes CASTPRGTSGAWYEQFL. The chain carries TRBV6-1 and TRBJ2-1; TRBD2 matches 10 bases. Trimming took 7 bases from V and 8 from J; bases not matched to a gene: 17. Germline lookup yields CDR1 MNHNS and CDR2 SASEGT. CDR3 length: 17 residues.

On this clonotype: Germline is not matched at one junction end, which may reflect a read error. CDR3 residues: CTSNQDLGEYADTQYF. CDR3 DNA: TGCACCAGCAACCAAGATTTAGGGGAGTATGCAGATACGCAGTATTTT. The J gene is TRBJ2-3, the V gene TRBV4-3; either TRBD1 or TRBD2 may fit D (5 bases each). Germline CDR1 reads LGHNA; CDR2 reads YSLEER. The CDR3 extends over 16 amino acids.

On this clonotype itself: A junction boundary mismatches the germline segment, possibly from a read error. This chain connects TRBV11-2 to TRBJ2-5; 8 bases line up with TRBD1. The CDR3 is 17 amino acids. Germline V lookup: CDR1 SGHAT, CDR2 FQNNGV. The DNA for the CDR3 is TGTGCCAGCAGCATAGGAATTAGTCAGGGGGCCGGAGAGACCCAATACTTC. As protein: CASSIGISQGAGETQYF.

Concerning this clonotype itself: Its ends do not fully match the called genes, so a read error is possible. This chain joins TRBV28 and TRBJ2-7; weak D call: TRBD2 (5 bases). The CDR3 spans 12 residues. In germline, CDR1 is MDHEN, CDR2 SYDVKM. CDR3 DNA: TGTGCCAGCAGACTAGGGCCCTACGAGCACTACTTC. This gives the protein CASRLGPYEHYF.

With respect to this clonotype: A much bigger clone sits one base away, suggesting this may be a read error. The rearrangement uses TRBV6-5 and TRBJ1-2; no definite D call. Trimming left V 8 bases short and J 4 bases short, with 14 bases between. Germline assignment: CDR1 MNHEY and CDR2 SVGAGI. This CDR3 has 13 amino acids. CDR3: CASGLIDGYGYTF. As DNA, the CDR3 is TGTGCCAGCGGTCTGATCGACGGCTATGGCTACACCTTC.

For this clonotype: Germline and junction disagree at one end, which may indicate a read error. The chain uses TRBV28 and TRBJ2-7; tentatively, D is TRBD2 (5 bases). Germline V lookup: CDR1 MDHEN, CDR2 SYDVKM. This CDR3 is built from 14 residues. In DNA, the CDR3 is TGTGCCAGCAGCTTTAGCAGGAGGCCCTACGAGGAGTACTTC. This gives the protein CASSFSRRPYEEYF.

The genes are TRBV11-1 and TRBJ2-1; 10 nucleotides align to TRBD2. CDR1 SGHAT and CDR2 FQDESV come from the germline V gene (reference sequence). The CDR3 is made up of 17 amino acids. V shed 7 bases and J 5 bases; nucleotides not matched to a gene: 14. CDR3 region: CASNSSRLAGDNNEQFF. The CDR3 DNA reads TGTGCCAGCAACTCATCTCGGCTAGCGGGAGACAACAATGAGCAGTTCTTC.

Turning to this clonotype: One junction end does not reproduce the germline sequence, and a read error may be involved. This chain uses TRBV6-6 with TRBJ2-3, with D possibly TRBD1 on 6 matching bases. Germline values: CDR1 MNHNY, CDR2 SVGAGI (reference sequence). The CDR3 length is 16 residues. CDR3 sequence: CASSSGDTELTYTQYF. DNA of the CDR3: TGTGCCAGCAGTTCCGGGGACACCGAACTCACATATACGCAGTATTTT.

This clonotype was picked up many times. CDR3 coding DNA: TGTGCCAGCAGCTTAGAATCCGGGACTGTGGGTACGCAGTATTTT. This sequence encodes CASSLESGTVGTQYF. This rearrangement joins TRBV11-2 to TRBJ2-3; D possibly corresponds to TRBD2 (6 bases). Trimming pared 0 bases from V and 8 bases from J, leaving 15 bases between. The CDR3 is 15 amino acids. Germline V lookup: CDR1 SGHAT, CDR2 FQNNGV.

The V call is TRBV20-1, the J call TRBJ1-2; 10 nucleotides align to TRBD1. The germline CDR1 and CDR2 sequences are DFQATT and SNEGSKA (reference sequence). V was pared by 1 base and J by 7 bases, with 12 bases of the junction left unmatched. This CDR3 is built from 16 residues. This CDR3 is CSARVLDRGLDFGYTF. The DNA for the CDR3 is TGCAGTGCTAGAGTCCTCGACAGGGGGCTCGACTTTGGCTACACCTTC.

Concerning this clonotype itself: It may be a read error: a sequence one base away is much more abundant. This sequence joins TRBV20-1 and TRBJ1-1; tentative D call: TRBD1 (6 bases). The CDR3 has 13 amino acids. CDR1 is DFQATT, CDR2 SNEGSKA, per germline (reference sequence). CDR3 bases: TGCAGTGCTAGCCCACAGGGAAACACTGAAGCTATCTTT. It yields the protein CSASPQGNTEAIF.

This clonotype was seen more than once but under ten times. Mismatch with germline at one junction end may stem from a read error. This chain uses TRBV11-2 with TRBJ2-5; 7 bases are shared with TRBD1. CDR3 length: 16 residues. Germline V lookup: CDR1 SGHAT, CDR2 FQNNGV. The CDR3 protein is CASSSTMRGRKETQYF. The DNA for the CDR3 is TGTGCTAGCAGCTCCACAATGAGGGGGCGAAAGGAGACCCAGTACTTC.

In the case of this clonotype: Given a much more abundant clone one base away, this may be a read error. The chain has TRBV4-1 and TRBJ2-2, with D uncertain. CDR1 is MGHRA and CDR2 is YSYEKL in the germline V gene. The CDR3 is made up of 16 amino acids. The CDR3: CARSQERQLGAGELFF. The DNA for the CDR3 is TGCGCCAGGAGCCAAGAAAGGCAGCTTGGAGCCGGGGAGCTGTTTTTT.

About this clonotype: Because it lacks the conserved phenylalanine or tryptophan at the end, this CDR3 is likely a read error. This chain uses TRBV6-1 with TRBJ1-1; 11 nucleotides align to TRBD1. V lost 6 bases and J lost 10; bases outside the gene matches: 10. Germline V gene sequence: CDR1 MNHNS, CDR2 SASEGT. The CDR3 sequence is 14 residues long. The DNA of the CDR3 is TGTGCCAGCAGCCACCGGGACAGGGGGATGTCAGCTTTCATT. It encodes CASSHRDRGMSAFI.

V and J are TRBV6-1 and TRBJ1-3; D is unclear. The CDR3 extends over 16 amino acids. V dropped 6 bases and J dropped 2 bases, with 17 bases sitting between them. Germline CDR1 is MNHNS and CDR2 is SASEGT. CDR3 nucleotide sequence: TGTGCCAGCAGGGCCGGAACAGCAAACACTGGAAACACCATATATTTT. Its translation is CASRAGTANTGNTIYF.

This clonotype was seen only once. A read error may explain this, as a much larger clone is one base away. The genes are TRBV20-1 and TRBJ1-1; unclear D gene. Germline CDR1 and CDR2: DFQATT and SNEGSKA (reference sequence). The CDR3 has 13 amino acids. The V gene lost 6 bases and the J gene lost 12 bases, with 23 bases spanning the gap. CDR3 loop: CSAVGPATGETFF. CDR3 sequence (DNA): TGCAGTGCCGTTGGACCCGCAACTGGGGAAACTTTCTTT.

The chain is built from TRBV5-1 and TRBJ2-5, with TRBD1 matching over 9 bases. There are 14 residues in the CDR3. The J segment lost 5 bases and the V segment lost 3 bases, leaving 5 bases of the junction unmatched. In germline, CDR1 is SGHRS, CDR2 YFSETQ. CDR3 in amino acids: CASSSGQGGETQYF. The CDR3 DNA sequence: TGCGCCAGCAGCTCGGGACAGGGCGGGGAGACCCAGTACTTC.

The chain recombines TRBV5-4 with TRBJ1-4; D is undetermined. This CDR3 has 13 residues. Trimming cost V 3 bases and J 5 bases, with 8 bases left between them. Germline V gives CDR1 SGHNT, CDR2 YYREEE (reference sequence). The CDR3 protein is CASSCEQNEKLFF. As DNA, the CDR3 is TGTGCCAGCAGCTGTGAGCAGAATGAAAAACTGTTTTTT.

The chain carries TRBV5-1 and TRBJ2-3; D unresolved. The CDR3 consists of 12 residues. Trimming shortened V by 2 bases and J by 7 bases, and 8 bases separated the two germline ends. Germline V gene lookup returns CDR1 SGHRS and CDR2 YFSETQ. CDR3 in DNA: TGCGCCAGCAGCTTACCACCTCATACGCAGTATTTT. Translation: CASSLPPHTQYF.

This clonotype was counted between two and nine times. The chain recombines TRBV20-1 with TRBJ2-7, with 8 bases that match TRBD1. With V trimmed by 6 bases and J by 7 bases, 20 bases remained unmatched. The germline V gene encodes CDR1 DFQATT and CDR2 SNEGSKA (reference sequence). This CDR3 comprises 16 residues. Here the CDR3 reads CSAKGRGQEGSREQYF. The DNA of the CDR3 is TGCAGTGCAAAAGGCCGGGGACAGGAGGGTTCGCGGGAGCAGTACTTC.